This entry concerns a single T cell receptor beta chain. The antigen is unknown. This record belongs to a study of cytomegalovirus exposure and HLA in healthy donors. Study-wide results and caveats: It was only CMV serostatus that was available as immune exposure information. The authors later found HLA-associated TCR beta chains more clonally expanded than equally common others. Listed as cytomegalovirus-associated were 164 TCR beta chains. At a 0.05 false discovery rate, a later analysis found about 17,000 TCR beta sequences to be associated with HLA alleles.

A multiplex PCR was run with 60 Vbeta primers and 13 Jbeta primers. Assay used: immunoSEQ multiplex PCR; TCRdb lists only in-frame clones, some missing. The sample consists of fewer than 150,000 clones, 75% to 85% of them appearing once. V was shortened by 7 bases and J by 3 bases, with 15 bases between the two germline ends. This CDR3 has 13 residues. In germline, CDR1 is SQVTM, CDR2 ANQGSEA. The sequencing input was PBMCs. The receptor comes from a man between 40 and 49 years old in good health and CMV-seronegative. The chain carries TRBV29-1 and TRBJ1-1; a weak D match, TRBD1 (6 bases). DNA of the CDR3: TGCAGCGCCCCCGGCGGGGGGCACACTGAAGCTTTCTTT. Translation gives CSAPGGGHTEAFF.